The 21 T cell receptor beta chains below come from one sample, sequenced in a study of cytomegalovirus exposure and HLA in healthy donors. PCR employed 60 Vbeta and 13 Jbeta primers. Libraries were prepared by immunoSEQ multiplex PCR; TCRdb keeps only in-frame clonotypes and omits some of them. The data hold roughly 67,000 clones, with roughly 78% observed a single time. The sequencing input was PBMCs. The receptor set was obtained from a man between 40 and 49 years old in good health and CMV-seronegative.

The V call is TRBV6-4, the J call TRBJ2-1; 9 positions match TRBD2. J lost 1 base, V lost 3 bases, and 1 base had no gene match. The germline CDR1 and CDR2 sequences are MRHNA and SNTAGT. The CDR3 is 15 amino acids. This CDR3 is CASSDSGRSYNEQFF. The DNA of the CDR3 is TGTGCCAGCAGTGATAGCGGGAGATCCTACAATGAGCAGTTCTTC.

CDR3 DNA: TGTGCCAGCAGCTTAAAGACAAGTTATGGCTACACCTTC. Its translation is CASSLKTSYGYTF. The V and J genes are TRBV11-2 and TRBJ1-2; D is unclear. The CDR3 is 13 amino acids. Looked up from germline, CDR1 is SGHAT and CDR2 is FQNNGV. Trimming stripped 2 bases from V and 5 bases from J, with 9 bases between. Complete variable domain (other parts from reference TRBV11-2 and TRBJ1-2): EAGVAQSPRYKIIEKRQSVAFWCNPISGHATLYWYQQILGQGPKLLIQFQNNGVVDDSQLPKDRFSAERLKGVDSTLKIQPAKLEDSAVYLCASSLKTSYGYTFGSGTRLTVV.

The chain joins TRBV4-1 to TRBJ2-7; 14 bases fit TRBD2. J was trimmed by 4 bases and V by 4 bases; bases with no gene match: 9. The CDR3 has 17 residues. Germline V gives CDR1 MGHRA, CDR2 YSYEKL. Here the CDR3 reads CASSLWVGLAGGYEQYF. CDR3 nucleotides: TGCGCCAGCAGCCTATGGGTCGGACTAGCGGGAGGATACGAGCAGTACTTC.

The chain links TRBV28 to TRBJ2-3; 8 bases are shared with TRBD2. Trimming took 7 bases from V and 0 from J; bases not matched to a gene: 6. The CDR3 loop spans 15 amino acids. The germline V gene encodes CDR1 MDHEN and CDR2 SYDVKM. CDR3 sequence reads: CASIASGLSTDTQYF. The CDR3 nucleotides read TGTGCCAGCATTGCTAGCGGGCTAAGCACAGATACGCAGTATTTT.

The rearrangement joins TRBV6-5 to TRBJ2-5, with a tentative D call TRBD2 (6 bases). The CDR3 is 11 amino acids. V gave up 5 bases and J gave up 7 bases, with 8 bases separating them. Germline-derived CDR1 and CDR2 are MNHEY and SVGAGI. CDR3 sequence reads: CASSEAGTQYF. In DNA form, the CDR3 reads TGTGCCAGCAGTGAAGCGGGGACCCAGTACTTC.

CDR3 coding DNA: TGCGCCAGCAGCTTGGTCAGGCTAGTGGACAGTACCTACGAGCAGTACTTC. Translation gives CASSLVRLVDSTYEQYF. The chain combines TRBV5-1 with TRBJ2-7; D may be TRBD1 (6 bases). The CDR3 runs to 17 residues. Germline V CDR1 and CDR2: SGHRS, YFSETQ. V was trimmed by 0 bases and J by 2 bases, leaving 18 bases between them.

This clone was seen once. The J gene is TRBJ2-7, the V gene TRBV19; the D gene is possibly TRBD2 (6 bases). There are 16 residues in the CDR3. V was pared by 4 bases and J by 2 bases, with 18 bases between. Germline V lookup: CDR1 LNHDA, CDR2 SQIVND (reference sequence). DNA of the CDR3: TGTGCCAGTAGTACCGTGGGGGGTACGAGGACCTACGAGCAGTACTTC. Translating gives CASSTVGGTRTYEQYF.

The V and J genes are TRBV11-2 and TRBJ1-3; 12 bases are shared with TRBD1. The V gene's germline CDR1 is SGHAT and CDR2 FQNNGV. This CDR3 contains 15 residues. V lost 5 bases and J lost 8; bases outside the gene matches: 7. CDR3 sequence: CASSLGTGGGDTIYF. CDR3 sequence (DNA): TGTGCCAGCAGCCTAGGGACAGGGGGCGGAGACACCATATATTTT.

Concerning this clone: A junction boundary mismatches the germline segment, possibly from a read error. The chain joins TRBV7-8 to TRBJ2-7, with 8 bases aligning to TRBD1. The length of the CDR3 is 14 residues. Germline assignment: CDR1 SGHVS and CDR2 FQNEAQ. CDR3 in DNA: TGTGCCAGCAGCTTAGAGCCCCTACAGGGGGTACTTCACTTC. It codes for CASSLEPLQGVLHF.

This rearrangement joins TRBV7-2 to TRBJ1-2, with D tentatively TRBD1 (5 bases). Trimming took off 1 base at V and 1 base at J, with 10 bases between the two ends. CDR3 length: 15 amino acids. The germline V gene has CDR1 SGHTA and CDR2 FQGNSA. The CDR3 region is CASSLVLDSNYGYTF. The CDR3 region has the DNA TGTGCCAGCAGCTTAGTCCTCGACAGTAACTATGGCTACACCTTC.

This clone came up a few times. The rearrangement uses TRBV2 and TRBJ2-7, with a weak D call TRBD2 (6 bases). V dropped 5 bases and J dropped 0 bases, with 11 bases sitting between them. Germline V gene sequence: CDR1 SNHLY, CDR2 FYNNEI. The CDR3 extends over 14 amino acids. The CDR3 region is CASSSPGSSYEQYF. The CDR3 nucleotides are TGTGCCAGCAGTTCTCCCGGGAGCTCCTACGAGCAGTACTTC.

The chain combines TRBV15 with TRBJ2-2; D perhaps matches TRBD2 (5 bases). CDR3 length: 16 amino acids. The germline CDR1 and CDR2 sequences are LNHNV and YYDKDF (reference sequence). V was clipped by 3 bases and J by 0 bases, with 11 bases between them. Here the CDR3 reads CATSRLRATNTGELFF. As DNA, the CDR3 is TGTGCCACCAGCAGGCTGAGGGCCACGAACACCGGGGAGCTGTTTTTT.

This clone was observed a single time. The chain links TRBV2 to TRBJ2-5, with D tentatively TRBD1 (6 bases). Between the trimmed V and J ends, which lost 5 bases and 2 bases, there was a span of 12 bases. The CDR3 contains 14 residues. The germline V gene encodes CDR1 SNHLY and CDR2 FYNNEI. The CDR3 reads CASSTTGFQETQYF. The CDR3 DNA is TGTGCCAGCAGTACTACAGGGTTTCAAGAGACCCAGTACTTC.

This clone has a handful of counts. The chain carries TRBV6-5 and TRBJ2-3; D remains unclear. CDR1 is MNHEY and CDR2 is SVGAGI in the germline V gene. V was trimmed by 7 bases and J by 0 bases, leaving 5 bases between them. The CDR3 is 12 amino acids. The CDR3: CASKESTDTQYF. The CDR3 DNA sequence: TGTGCCAGCAAGGAGAGCACAGATACGCAGTATTTT.

The genes are TRBV2 and TRBJ2-2; 8 bases match TRBD2. The CDR3 extends over 15 amino acids. V lost 5 bases to trimming and J lost 0 bases; unmatched junction nucleotides: 2. CDR1 is SNHLY, CDR2 FYNNEI, per germline. The CDR3 region has the DNA TGTGCCAGCAGTCCTAGCGGGCCGAACACCGGGGAGCTGTTTTTT. It codes for CASSPSGPNTGELFF.

The genes are TRBV27 and TRBJ2-2; 8 nucleotides agree with TRBD1. J was trimmed by 5 bases and V by 4 bases; bases with no gene match: 9. The germline CDR1 and CDR2 sequences are MNHEY and SMNVEV (reference sequence). CDR3 size: 16 residues. The CDR3 coding sequence is TGTGCCAGCAGTTCGCAAGGGACAGGCCGGACCGGGGAGCTGTTTTTT. Translating it yields CASSSQGTGRTGELFF.

This clone was seen many times. The V call is TRBV5-8, the J call TRBJ1-5; D may be TRBD1 (6 bases). Between the trimmed V and J ends, which lost 2 bases and 5 bases, there was a span of 11 bases. Germline lookup yields CDR1 SGHTS and CDR2 YDEGEE. The CDR3 covers 14 residues. The CDR3 DNA sequence: TGTGCCAGCAGCTTCCGGGACACATATCAGCCCCAGCATTTT. This translates into CASSFRDTYQPQHF.

This clone occurred once. The chain links TRBV5-1 to TRBJ2-3, with D maybe TRBD1 (5 bases). The CDR3 consists of 16 residues. CDR1 and CDR2 (germline): SGHRS, YFSETQ. V was shortened by 0 bases and J by 3 bases, with 14 bases between the two germline ends. CDR3 region: CASSLDGGAGTDTQYF. CDR3 DNA: TGCGCCAGCAGCTTGGACGGTGGGGCCGGGACAGATACGCAGTATTTT.

This chain uses TRBV29-1 with TRBJ2-7; 11 bases match TRBD1. There are 14 residues in the CDR3. CDR1 is SQVTM and CDR2 is ANQGSEA in the germline V gene. V lost 8 bases to trimming and J lost 6 bases; unmatched junction nucleotides: 12. The CDR3 region has the DNA TGCAGCTTCGGACCGGGACAGGGGGGATCCGAGCAGTACTTC. This codes for CSFGPGQGGSEQYF.

The chain recombines TRBV27 with TRBJ2-2; tentative D call: TRBD2 (6 bases). Per germline, CDR1 MNHEY and CDR2 SMNVEV (reference sequence). This CDR3 has 21 amino acids. Trimming shortened V by 2 bases and J by 0 bases, and 25 bases separated the two germline ends. CDR3: CASSLMERLELGAANTGELFF. As DNA, the CDR3 is TGTGCCAGCAGTTTAATGGAGAGACTAGAGTTGGGAGCCGCGAACACCGGGGAGCTGTTTTTT.

The chain recombines TRBV18 with TRBJ2-7; no reliable D call. V was shortened by 2 bases and J by 3 bases, with 8 bases between the two germline ends. Germline lookup yields CDR1 KGHSH and CDR2 LQKENI. CDR3 length equals 13 residues. The CDR3 loop reads CASSPTLFYEQYF. The CDR3 DNA reads as TGTGCCAGCTCACCAACATTGTTCTACGAGCAGTACTTC.